One and the same sample provided the 21 T cell receptor beta chains below, sequenced in a study of cytomegalovirus exposure and HLA in healthy donors. Primers included in the PCR were 60 Vbeta and 13 Jbeta primers. Method: immunoSEQ multiplex PCR; TCRdb's copy keeps in-frame clones and lacks some. This sample has 100,000 to 150,000 clones; 75% occur once, and the top ten carry about 3.3%. The sample was PBMCs. These receptors were obtained from a woman aged 45-65 years in good health and CMV-seronegative.

V is TRBV4-3 and J is TRBJ1-2, with TRBD1 identical over 9 bases. Germline V CDR1 and CDR2: LGHNA, YSLEER. The trim removed 1 base at V and 4 bases at J, leaving 7 bases unmatched. The CDR3 totals 16 residues. The CDR3, as DNA: TGCGCCAGCAGCCAAGCCAAGACAGGGGGATCCTATGGCTACACCTTC. Encoded protein: CASSQAKTGGSYGYTF.

This clone occurred a few times. CDR3 DNA sequence: TGTGCCAGCAGTTTATACCGGGGACAGGGGGGTGGGTTGACCGGGGAGCTGTTTTTT. Translation: CASSLYRGQGGGLTGELFF. The chain employs TRBV27 and TRBJ2-2, with TRBD1 matching over 11 bases. Looked up from germline, CDR1 is MNHEY and CDR2 is SMNVEV (reference sequence). V shed 1 base, J shed 5 bases, and the junction held 12 bases outside the gene matches. The CDR3 is 19 amino acids.

The CDR3, as DNA: TGCGCCACCGAGGCGGCAGGACAGGGCGATGGCTACACCTTC. It yields the protein CATEAAGQGDGYTF. The V gene is TRBV10-1, the J gene TRBJ1-2, with 8 bases matching TRBD1. Germline-derived CDR1 and CDR2 are WNHNN and SYGVQD (reference sequence). This CDR3 region has 14 residues. V lost 10 bases and J lost 6; bases outside the gene matches: 13.

This clone came up once. The chain links TRBV6-4 to TRBJ2-1; D is perhaps TRBD2 (5 bases). V was shortened by 5 bases and J by 8 bases, with 19 bases between the two germline ends. Germline CDR1 reads MRHNA; CDR2 reads SNTAGT. This CDR3 is 15 amino acids long. The CDR3 region is CASSLEGGGTDEQFF. The CDR3 DNA reads TGTGCCAGCAGTTTAGAGGGTGGAGGCACCGATGAGCAGTTCTTC.

The CDR3 nucleotides are TGTGCCAGCAGCCAAATAGCGGGAGGGACAGATACGCAGTATTTT. Protein product: CASSQIAGGTDTQYF. J is TRBJ2-3 and V is TRBV4-2; TRBD2 matches 11 bases. Germline assignment: CDR1 LGHNA and CDR2 YNFKEQ. This CDR3 contains 15 residues. The V and J ends lost 2 bases and 3 bases, in that order; junction bases with no gene match: 1.

This sequence joins TRBV19 and TRBJ1-2, with 7 bases identical to TRBD1. The CDR3 consists of 13 residues. Germline trimming cut 7 bases from V and 8 bases from J; bases unmatched to any gene: 10. Germline assignment: CDR1 LNHDA and CDR2 SQIVND (reference sequence). CDR3 nucleotide sequence: TGTGCCAGTACCCTGAACAGGGGTCAGGGCTACACCTTC. It translates to CASTLNRGQGYTF.

This clone was found once. V gene TRBV6-1 combines with J gene TRBJ2-7; possible D gene TRBD2, 6 bases. Germline V gene data show CDR1 as MNHNS and CDR2 as SASEGT. The CDR3 has 17 residues. Deletions cut 0 bases from V and 0 bases from J, with 15 bases between. The CDR3 protein is CASSEAPSEASSYEQYF. Here the CDR3 DNA reads TGTGCCAGCAGTGAAGCCCCTAGCGAAGCAAGCTCCTACGAGCAGTACTTC.

V usage is TRBV4-3 and J usage is TRBJ2-7, with 9 positions matching TRBD2. Germline CDR1 is LGHNA and CDR2 is YSLEER. Trimming took 3 bases from V and 1 from J; bases not matched to a gene: 10. This CDR3 comprises 17 residues. DNA for the CDR3: TGCGCCAGCAGCCAGACATTTAGCGGGAGAAATTCCTACGAGCAGTACTTC. Its protein product is CASSQTFSGRNSYEQYF.

The chain combines TRBV7-9 with TRBJ2-5; D gene unclear. The DNA end lines up better with TRBJ2-7; the J call may be wrong. Looked up from germline, CDR1 is SEHNR and CDR2 is FQNEAQ (reference sequence). The CDR3 runs to 14 residues. DNA for the CDR3: TGTGCCAGCAGCTTAATTGCGAGCCCCTACGAGCAGTACTTC. Protein sequence: CASSLIASPYEQYF.

This chain joins TRBV28 and TRBJ2-5; 8 nucleotides align to TRBD1. V lost 1 base and J lost 4; bases outside the gene matches: 2. CDR1 and CDR2 (germline): MDHEN, SYDVKM. This CDR3 contains 14 residues. Written as DNA, the CDR3 is TGTGCCAGCAGTTTATCAGGGGGCGTAGAGACCCAGTACTTC. As protein: CASSLSGGVETQYF.

The count of this clone is one. The chain links TRBV11-2 to TRBJ1-4, with TRBD1 identical over 11 bases. The CDR3 consists of 17 residues. Germline V gene sequence: CDR1 SGHAT, CDR2 FQNNGV. Trimming cost V 1 base and J 1 base; bases outside gene matches: 2. The CDR3 coding sequence is TGTGCCAGCAGCTTAGGGACAGGGGGCTTAACTAATGAAAAACTGTTTTTT. Residues: CASSLGTGGLTNEKLFF.

The V call is TRBV2, the J call TRBJ1-4, with TRBD1 identical over 7 bases. Germline CDR1 and CDR2: SNHLY and FYNNEI. The CDR3 has 14 residues. V shed 1 base, J shed 7 bases, and the junction held 3 bases outside the gene matches. CDR3 amino acids: CASSEVRGIEKLFF. The CDR3 DNA sequence: TGTGCCAGCAGTGAAGTCAGGGGGATTGAAAAACTGTTTTTT.

The V and J genes are TRBV30 and TRBJ1-5; D possibly corresponds to TRBD1 (5 bases). Per the germline V gene, CDR1 is GTSNPN and CDR2 is SVGIG (reference sequence). CDR3 length equals 15 residues. Trimming removed 1 base at V and 1 base at J, with 11 bases between. The DNA of the CDR3 is TGTGCCTGGAGTGACGCGCGGGGGAGCAATCAGCCCCAGCATTTT. It is translated as CAWSDARGSNQPQHF. The entire variable domain, with the rest obtained from reference TRBV30 and TRBJ1-5, is as follows: SQTIHQWPATLVQPVGSPLSLECTVEGTSNPNLYWYRQAAGRGLQLLFYSVGIGQISSEVPQNLSASRPQDRQFILSSKKLLLSDSGFYLCAWSDARGSNQPQHFGDGTRLSIL.

V is TRBV19 and J is TRBJ2-2; TRBD2 agrees at 11 bases. The V gene end was trimmed by 2 bases and the J gene end by 3 bases; junction bases not matched to a gene: 5. CDR1 LNHDA and CDR2 SQIVND come from the germline V gene (reference sequence). The length of the CDR3 is 17 residues. The CDR3, as DNA: TGTGCCAGTAGTATATTCGGGACTAGCGGATACACCGGGGAGCTGTTTTTT. This gives the protein CASSIFGTSGYTGELFF.

The chain links TRBV4-2 to TRBJ2-7, with 7 bases fitting TRBD1. V was pared by 2 bases and J by 6 bases, with 13 bases of the junction left unmatched. The CDR3 has 16 residues. Germline V gives CDR1 LGHNA, CDR2 YNFKEQ. CDR3 residues: CASSQRPTGDPSEQYF. In DNA, the CDR3 is TGTGCCAGCAGCCAAAGGCCTACAGGGGATCCCAGCGAGCAGTACTTC.

The genes are TRBV20-1 and TRBJ1-2; D unclear. Trimming shortened V by 3 bases and J by 9 bases, and 11 bases separated the two germline ends. The CDR3 spans 11 residues. CDR1 is DFQATT and CDR2 is SNEGSKA in the germline V gene (reference sequence). CDR3 DNA sequence: TGCAGTGCTAGGCCGGGGAATCGCTACACCTTC. Protein sequence: CSARPGNRYTF.

The genes are TRBV6-6 and TRBJ1-1, with TRBD1 matching over 11 bases. With V trimmed by 4 bases and J by 3 bases, 7 bases remained unmatched. Looked up from germline, CDR1 is MNHNY and CDR2 is SVGAGI (reference sequence). The CDR3 totals 16 residues. The CDR3 is CASSWTGGAGDTEAFF. CDR3 nucleotide sequence: TGTGCCAGCAGTTGGACAGGGGGCGCGGGGGACACTGAAGCTTTCTTT.

The chain links TRBV9 to TRBJ2-5, with 9 bases lining up with TRBD1. Judging by the DNA end, TRBJ2-7 fits better; the J call may be wrong. The CDR3 length is 15 residues. CDR1 and CDR2 from the germline V gene are SGDLS and YYNGEE. This CDR3 is CASSVSQGATYEQYF. CDR3 coding DNA: TGTGCCAGCAGCGTATCACAGGGGGCCACCTACGAGCAGTACTTC.

V usage is TRBV7-2 and J usage is TRBJ2-5, with 7 bases that match TRBD2. The CDR3 has 16 amino acids. V trimming: 1 base; J trimming: 4 bases; junction bases outside the gene matches: 9. Per the germline V gene, CDR1 is SGHTA and CDR2 is FQGNSA. The CDR3 sequence: CASSLEPGGEGETQYF. CDR3 sequence (DNA): TGTGCCAGCAGCTTAGAGCCGGGGGGAGAGGGAGAGACCCAGTACTTC.

The table lists this clone with a few counts. The V and J genes are TRBV19 and TRBJ2-5; 7 bases are shared with TRBD2. Unmatched junction bases numbered 8, after V lost 5 bases and J lost 5 bases. This CDR3 is built from 14 residues. Germline V gives CDR1 LNHDA, CDR2 SQIVND (reference sequence). DNA for the CDR3: TGTGCCAGTAGTGAACGACTAGCCTCCGAGACCCAGTACTTC. Translation: CASSERLASETQYF. Looking up the rest from reference TRBV19 and TRBJ2-5 gives the full variable domain: DGGITQSPKYLFRKEGQNVTLSCEQNLNHDAMYWYRQDPGQGLRLIYYSQIVNDFQKGDIAEGYSVSREKKESFPLTVTSAQKNPTAFYLCASSERLASETQYFGPGTRLLVL.

This clone has only a few counts. The chain joins TRBV6-5 to TRBJ2-7, with D possibly being TRBD2 (6 bases). There are 12 residues in the CDR3. Germline assignment: CDR1 MNHEY and CDR2 SVGAGI. V was cut by 8 bases and J by 5 bases, with 13 bases left in between. CDR3 amino acids: CASGRTGNEQYF. In nucleotides, the CDR3 is TGTGCCAGCGGGAGGACGGGGAACGAGCAGTACTTC.